Listed below are T cell receptor beta chains from one sample, sequenced in a study of blood T cell repertoires in COVID-19. Here immunoSEQ multiplex PCR was the method, and the copy in TCRdb shows in-frame clones only, minus some. Of approximately 240,000 clones in the sample, 85% to 90% were seen once. Sequenced material: PBMCs or T cells enriched from blood (not recorded which). The receptors were sampled from a woman aged 45-65 years in a cohort exposed to, infected with or recovered from COVID-19 (not recorded which). CDR3s include the opening cysteine and the closing phenylalanine or tryptophan. The order of the fields is V gene, J gene, clone size, D gene, CDR3 DNA, CDR3 protein. D genes are given only for firm matches. The size entry is marked missing in some rows and otherwise reads once, few, many or a size class.

TRBV5-4	TRBJ2-7	NA	TRBD2	TGTGCCACCGGGACGGGCGGGGGGTCCTACGAGCAGTACTTC	CATGTGGGSYEQYF
TRBV7-2	TRBJ2-7	NA	TRBD1	TGTGCCAGCAGCTTAAACTACGGGACAGGGGGCAACGAGCAGTACTTC	CASSLNYGTGGNEQYF
TRBV6-2/TRBV6-3	TRBJ2-5	NA	TRBD2	TGTGCCAGCAGCACCGGACTAGCTGGACAAGAGACCCAGTACTTC	CASSTGLAGQETQYF
TRBV27	TRBJ1-5	NA	NA	TGTGCCAGCAGTCCGCGCACAGGGTCTGATCAGCCCCAGCATTTT	CASSPRTGSDQPQHF
TRBV12-3/TRBV12-4	TRBJ2-7	NA	TRBD1	TGTGCCAGCGGGACAGAAACCCCCTACGAGCAGTACTTC	CASGTETPYEQYF
TRBV7-2	TRBJ1-1	NA	TRBD1	TGTGCCAGCAGCCGTGACAGGGACGGTAAAGCTTTCTTT	CASSRDRDGKAFF
TRBV7-2	TRBJ2-5	NA	TRBD2	TGTGCCAGCAGCCGCTTAGCGGGGGGGCTGAAGGTGACCCAGTACTTC	CASSRLAGGLKVTQYF
TRBV18	TRBJ1-2	NA	TRBD1	TGTGCCAGCTCACGACCTGGGACAGCCCCACACGATAACTATGGCTACACCTTC	CASSRPGTAPHDNYGYTF
TRBV11-2	TRBJ1-1	NA	TRBD1	TGTGCCAGCAGCTTAGATCAGGGGGCGCGAACTGAAGCTTTCTTT	CASSLDQGARTEAFF
TRBV3-1/TRBV3-2	TRBJ2-3	few	TRBD2	TGTGCCAGCAGCCAAATGACCCCTAGCGGGACCTCTCTGGGCGCGCAGTATTTT	CASSQMTPSGTSLGAQYF
TRBV29-1	TRBJ1-2	NA	NA	TGCAGCGTTGATACAGACGGCTACACCTTC	CSVDTDGYTF
TRBV7-8	TRBJ1-5	NA	NA	TGTGCCAGCAGCGCTACAGGGAATCAGCCCCAGCATTTT	CASSATGNQPQHF
TRBV5-5	TRBJ1-5	NA	NA	TGTGCCAGCAGCCAAAACCCGCAGGCTAAGTATCAGCCCCAGCATTTT	CASSQNPQAKYQPQHF
TRBV7-8	TRBJ2-7	once	TRBD2	TGTGCCAGCAGCTACACTAACGGGGGGGCCGTTAATTACGAGCAGTACTTC	CASSYTNGGAVNYEQYF
TRBV9	TRBJ2-3	NA	TRBD2	TGTGCCAGCAGCGCGGATAGCGGGGGGGCTGGAGATACGCAGTATTTT	CASSADSGGAGDTQYF
TRBV9	TRBJ1-6	once	NA	TGTGCCAGCAGCGTAGCCCCCAACAGGGAGAATTCACCCCTCCACTTT	CASSVAPNRENSPLHF
TRBV21-1	TRBJ1-6	NA	NA	TGTGCCAGCAGCACCCCACAGGGCGGTAGCTCCTATAATTCACCCCTCCACTTT	CASSTPQGGSSYNSPLHF
TRBV9	TRBJ1-1	once	TRBD1	TGTGCCAGCAGCGGCGACAGGGGGCAACACACTGAAGCTTTCTTT	CASSGDRGQHTEAFF
TRBV7-8	TRBJ2-1	NA	NA	TGTGCCAGCAGCTTACAAACCACCCTATTCTACAATGAGCAGTTCTTC	CASSLQTTLFYNEQFF
TRBV7-8	TRBJ1-3	NA	TRBD1	TGTGCCAGCAGCGGAAACAGGGGTCCCCTCGCAGGCACCATATATTTT	CASSGNRGPLAGTIYF
TRBV7-9	TRBJ2-3	once	NA	TGTGCCAGCAGTTTAGACAGTAGTAGGCAGTATTTT	CASSLDSSRQYF
TRBV10-3	TRBJ2-7	once	TRBD1	TGTGCCATCAAAAGGTCGGGACAGGGTGACAAGCAGTACTTC	CAIKRSGQGDKQYF
TRBV28	TRBJ2-7	few	NA	TGTGCCAGCATGGGGTCGGGGGGCCTTAGGGCCTACGAGCAGTACTTC	CASMGSGGLRAYEQYF